Each of the 12 T cell receptor beta chains below was sequenced from the same sample in a study of blood T cell repertoires in COVID-19. Sequencing was performed with immunoSEQ multiplex PCR; in TCRdb, only in-frame clones are kept and a portion is missing. The sample has about 100,000 clones, approximately 86% seen once; the top ten hold approximately 5%. The sample consisted of peripheral blood. Every receptor here comes from a human donor in a cohort sampled during active COVID-19.

The V call is TRBV6-6, the J call TRBJ2-1; a weak D match, TRBD1 (6 bases). The CDR3 runs 13 residues. V lost 4 bases and J 9 bases, leaving 13 bases between the germline ends. Looked up from germline, CDR1 is MNHNY and CDR2 is SVGAGI (reference sequence). The CDR3 DNA is TGTGCCAGCAGTTCGGCAGGGGCAGGTGAGCAGTTCTTC. Translated: CASSSAGAGEQFF.

The chain is built from TRBV23-1 and TRBJ1-5; the D gene is possibly TRBD1 (5 bases). TRBV23-1 is an ORF; its function is uncertain. The CDR3 totals 15 residues. V lost 6 bases and J lost 3, with 15 bases in between. CDR3 amino acids: CASSLRDYFNQPQHF. Written as DNA, the CDR3 is TGCGCCAGCAGCCTCCGGGACTACTTCAATCAGCCCCAGCATTTT.

The chain couples TRBV7-2 to TRBJ1-1, with 8 bases aligning to TRBD1. CDR1 and CDR2 from the germline V gene are SGHTA and FQGNSA. CDR3 length equals 14 residues. V shed 4 bases and J 5 bases; nucleotides not matched to a gene: 6. The CDR3 protein is CASSSQTGGTEAFF. In nucleotides, the CDR3 is TGTGCCAGCAGCTCCCAAACAGGGGGGACTGAAGCTTTCTTT.

There are a few counts of this clone. This rearrangement joins TRBV27 to TRBJ1-5; D may be TRBD1 (6 bases). Germline CDR1 is MNHEY and CDR2 is SMNVEV (reference sequence). V was cut by 4 bases and J by 2 bases, with 12 bases left in between. This CDR3 has 15 amino acids. This CDR3 reads CASSSGDRGNQPQHF. In DNA, the CDR3 is TGTGCCAGCAGTTCAGGGGATCGGGGCAATCAGCCCCAGCATTTT.

The chain joins TRBV12-3 or TRBV12-4 to TRBJ2-7, with 9 bases matching TRBD1. This CDR3 has 13 residues. The trim removed 6 bases at V and 5 bases at J, leaving 5 bases unmatched. CDR3 DNA sequence: TGTGCCAGCAGAGACAGGGGGAATAACGAGCAGTACTTC. This translates into CASRDRGNNEQYF.

The chain uses TRBV7-2 and TRBJ2-7; a possible D gene is TRBD1 (5 bases). Germline lookup yields CDR1 SGHTA and CDR2 FQGNSA. The CDR3 has 13 residues. Trimming stripped 4 bases from V and 6 bases from J, with 13 bases between. CDR3 residues: CASSSSGMGEQYF. DNA of the CDR3: TGTGCCAGCAGCTCCTCAGGGATGGGCGAGCAGTACTTC.

The V and J genes are TRBV7-8 and TRBJ2-1, with 7 positions matching TRBD2. From germline, CDR1 is SGHVS and CDR2 FQNEAQ. There are 14 residues in the CDR3. V shed 5 bases and J 8 bases; nucleotides not matched to a gene: 9. CDR3 coding DNA: TGTGCCAGCAGCCTCTTAGGGACTATCGATGAGCAGTTCTTC. It yields the protein CASSLLGTIDEQFF.

V is TRBV27 and J is TRBJ1-4, with TRBD1 identical over 8 bases. V trimming: 5 bases; J trimming: 7 bases; junction bases outside the gene matches: 9. The germline V gene has CDR1 MNHEY and CDR2 SMNVEV (reference sequence). CDR3 length: 15 residues. The chain's CDR3 is CASSPGNRGSEKLFF. Here the CDR3 DNA reads TGTGCCAGCAGTCCAGGAAACAGGGGGAGTGAAAAACTGTTTTTT.

The chain couples TRBV30 to TRBJ2-1; D not certain. V gave up 2 bases and J gave up 8 bases, with 7 bases separating them. Germline values: CDR1 GTSNPN, CDR2 SVGIG (reference sequence). CDR3 length: 11 residues. The CDR3 nucleotides read TGTGCCTGGAGTCCCTCCCATGAGCAGTTCTTC. Its translation is CAWSPSHEQFF.

The chain uses TRBV18 and TRBJ1-3, with D possibly being TRBD1 (6 bases). V was shortened by 2 bases and J by 3 bases, with 8 bases between the two germline ends. Germline loops: CDR1 KGHSH, CDR2 LQKENI. The CDR3 extends over 14 amino acids. CDR3 nucleotide sequence: TGTGCCAGCTCACCAAACAGGGATGGAAACACCATATATTTT. Residues: CASSPNRDGNTIYF.

The J gene is TRBJ2-5, the V gene TRBV7-2, with 7 bases matching TRBD2. CDR3 size: 16 residues. Trimming cost V 5 bases and J 5 bases; bases outside gene matches: 14. Germline V gene lookup returns CDR1 SGHTA and CDR2 FQGNSA. The CDR3 loop reads CASSPYRGRERETQYF. CDR3 nucleotide sequence: TGTGCCAGCAGCCCCTACAGAGGGAGGGAACGGGAGACCCAGTACTTC. The variable domain in full, with the rest retrieved from reference TRBV7-2 and TRBJ2-5, is GAGVSQSPSNKVTEKGKDVELRCDPISGHTALYWYRQSLGQGLEFLIYFQGNSAPDKSGLPSDRFSAERTGGSVSTLTIQRTQQEDSAVYLCASSPYRGRERETQYFGPGTRLLVL.

Only a few counts were recorded for this clone. The chain has TRBV12-3 or TRBV12-4 and TRBJ2-2; the D is unclear. The CDR3 loop spans 12 amino acids. V lost 6 bases to trimming and J lost 3 bases, with 5 bases between them. The CDR3 region has the DNA TGTGCCAGCAGAGCGCACACCGGGGAGCTGTTTTTT. It translates to CASRAHTGELFF.